The 17 T cell receptor beta chains below all came from one sample that was sequenced in a study of post-analysis software for immune sequencing data. The TCR beta cDNA libraries contained unique molecular identifiers. TCRdb analysed the PCR reads with MiXCR anew, one entry per CDR3 protein. This sample carries 150,000 or so distinct CDR3 sequences, 35% to 40% of them seen once, and the ten largest clones take over 25%. Sequencing was performed on blood, taken after autologous hematopoietic stem cell transplantation. Receptors were obtained from a girl aged 10 to 17 with multiple sclerosis.

This clonotype was picked up a small number of times. This chain joins TRBV30 and TRBJ2-3, with 13 bases matching TRBD2. The CDR3 covers 16 residues. Germline V gives CDR1 GTSNPN, CDR2 SVGIG (reference sequence). J gave up 2 bases and V 2 bases, and 4 bases lay outside the gene matches. In DNA, the CDR3 is TGTGCCTGGAGTCCAGGACTAGCGGGAGTCACAGATACGCAGTATTTT. Translating it yields CAWSPGLAGVTDTQYF.

The chain employs TRBV6-2 or TRBV6-3 and TRBJ1-4; 7 nucleotides match TRBD1. This CDR3 is 14 amino acids long. The trim removed 7 bases at V and 8 bases at J, leaving 10 bases unmatched. Germline V gene lookup returns CDR1 MNHEY and CDR2 SVGEGT. The CDR3 DNA reads as TGTGCCAGCAACCAACAGGGGAGGGAGGAAAAACTGTTTTTT. As protein: CASNQQGREEKLFF.

This clonotype has just a few counts. This chain links TRBV12-3 or TRBV12-4 with TRBJ1-1; D is unresolved. The length of the CDR3 is 13 residues. V shed 6 bases and J shed 6 bases, with 14 bases lying between them. This CDR3 reads CASRQRGVAEAFF. CDR3 sequence (DNA): TGTGCCAGCAGACAAAGAGGCGTCGCTGAAGCTTTCTTT.

This clonotype was observed a single time. The chain recombines TRBV20-1 with TRBJ2-1, with a tentative D call TRBD1 (6 bases). TRBJ2-7 explains the end of the DNA better; the J call may be wrong. The germline V gene encodes CDR1 DFQATT and CDR2 SNEGSKA (reference sequence). CDR3 length: 15 amino acids. The CDR3 DNA sequence: TGCAGTGCTAGTAGAATTGGCGGGTGGGACAATGAGCAGTACTTC. Translation: CSASRIGGWDNEQYF.

The V gene is TRBV15, the J gene TRBJ1-2; D possibly corresponds to TRBD1 (6 bases). Germline CDR1 LNHNV, CDR2 YYDKDF (reference sequence). The CDR3 sequence is 14 residues long. Trimming took off 5 bases at V and 1 base at J, with 11 bases between the two ends. CDR3 sequence: CATSSGANNYGYTF. CDR3 nucleotide sequence: TGTGCCACCAGCTCAGGGGCTAATAACTATGGCTACACCTTC.

The genes are TRBV20-1 and TRBJ2-1, with 11 bases identical to TRBD1. Trimming at V came to 4 bases and at J to 8 bases, leaving 10 bases not matched to a gene. This CDR3 spans 15 amino acids. CDR1 and CDR2 from the germline V gene are DFQATT and SNEGSKA (reference sequence). DNA for the CDR3: TGCAGTGCTACCCCCGGGACAGGGGGTAGCGATGAGCAGTTCTTC. It encodes CSATPGTGGSDEQFF.

This chain connects TRBV7-2 to TRBJ2-5; TRBD1 matches at 8 bases. Trimming removed 5 bases from V and 3 bases from J; junction bases left unmatched: 8. Germline V gene data show CDR1 as SGHTA and CDR2 as FQGNSA. The CDR3 contains 15 residues. CDR3 sequence: CASSPSPQGEETQYF. For the CDR3, the DNA is TGTGCCAGCAGCCCTAGCCCACAGGGGGAAGAGACCCAGTACTTC.

This clonotype was observed many times. The chain joins TRBV5-1 to TRBJ1-4; D is unclear. V was clipped by 0 bases and J by 6 bases, with 9 bases between them. This CDR3 has 14 residues. From germline, CDR1 is SGHRS and CDR2 YFSETQ. CDR3 in DNA: TGCGCCAGCAGCTTGGGGCAGGATTATGAAAAACTGTTTTTT. It yields the protein CASSLGQDYEKLFF.

This clonotype was picked up a small number of times. The chain uses TRBV15 and TRBJ2-1, with 12 nucleotides matching TRBD2. CDR3 size: 16 residues. V was pared by 5 bases and J by 2 bases, with 4 bases of the junction left unmatched. Germline CDR1 and CDR2: LNHNV and YYDKDF (reference sequence). The CDR3 reads CATSPGTSGPYNEQFF. The CDR3 DNA is TGTGCCACCAGCCCCGGGACTAGCGGGCCCTACAATGAGCAGTTCTTC.

The chain is built from TRBV6-1 and TRBJ2-1; D uncertain. Germline V gene lookup returns CDR1 MNHNS and CDR2 SASEGT. The CDR3 is made up of 13 amino acids. Trimming left V 8 bases short and J 4 bases short, with 12 bases between. The DNA of the CDR3 is TGTGCCAGCTCCGCTGCAGCGTACAATGAGCAGTTCTTC. It translates to CASSAAAYNEQFF.

Note on this clonotype: A much larger clone sits a single nucleotide away, making a read error possible. This rearrangement joins TRBV20-1 to TRBJ2-1, with D possibly being TRBD2 (5 bases). Germline assignment: CDR1 DFQATT and CDR2 SNEGSKA (reference sequence). The CDR3 consists of 12 residues. The CDR3 reads CRATRVGDEQFF. The CDR3 nucleotides read TGCAGGGCAACGAGGGTCGGGGATGAGCAGTTCTTC.

The V gene is TRBV29-1, the J gene TRBJ2-5; D gene unclear. The DNA end is a closer match to TRBJ2-7, so the J assignment may be wrong. The CDR3 runs to 13 residues. Germline V gene lookup returns CDR1 SQVTM and CDR2 ANQGSEA. CDR3 protein: CSVGSLSYYEQYF. CDR3 sequence (DNA): TGCAGCGTTGGCTCCCTTAGTTACTACGAGCAGTACTTC.

This clonotype was observed many times. The chain uses TRBV7-8 and TRBJ2-7, with unresolved D. The CDR3 runs 12 residues. V shed 1 base and J shed 2 bases, with 3 bases lying between them. CDR1 and CDR2 from the germline V gene are SGHVS and FQNEAQ. The DNA of the CDR3 is TGTGCCAGCAGCTTAGAGACCTACGAGCAGTACTTC. This translates into CASSLETYEQYF.

This clonotype was seen a few times. The chain has TRBV4-2 and TRBJ1-4; no clear D gene. The CDR3 contains 15 residues. The germline V gene has CDR1 LGHNA and CDR2 YNFKEQ. V was clipped by 4 bases and J by 4 bases, with 13 bases between them. CDR3 nucleotides: TGTGCCAGCAGCCCCGGCGCTGGGATTAATGAAAAACTGTTTTTT. It specifies CASSPGAGINEKLFF.

This clonotype was counted only a few times. The rearrangement uses TRBV2 and TRBJ1-5, with a tentative D call TRBD1 (6 bases). V was shortened by 6 bases and J by 7 bases, with 16 bases between the two germline ends. The CDR3 is 14 residues long. CDR1 and CDR2 from the germline V gene are SNHLY and FYNNEI. CDR3 nucleotides: TGTGCCAGCAGCGCCGATCAGGGGTGGCAGCCCCAGCATTTT. Its translation is CASSADQGWQPQHF.

In its sample, this clonotype was seen many times. This rearrangement joins TRBV12-3 or TRBV12-4 to TRBJ2-7; 8 nucleotides align to TRBD1. The CDR3 is 17 residues long. V was pared by 2 bases and J by 6 bases, with 15 bases of the junction left unmatched. CDR3: CASSLQSGQGVLGEQYF. The CDR3 region has the DNA TGTGCCAGCAGTTTACAAAGCGGACAGGGAGTATTAGGCGAGCAGTACTTC.

This clonotype was observed a handful of times. J is TRBJ2-1 and V is TRBV6-1; 9 bases align to TRBD2. After removal of 5 bases from V and 12 bases from J, the junction contained 8 bases not matched to a gene. This CDR3 comprises 13 residues. Germline-derived CDR1 and CDR2 are MNHNS and SASEGT. The CDR3 region has the DNA TGTGCCAGCAGTAGCGGGAGGCCTCTGGGGCAGTTCTTC. Translation gives CASSSGRPLGQFF.